Shown below are 29 T cell receptor beta chains from a single sample sequenced in a study of radiation and T cells in renal cell carcinoma. Libraries were prepared by immunoSEQ multiplex PCR; TCRdb keeps only in-frame clonotypes and omits some of them. Among about 24,000 clones listed, about 62% were seen once. Indicated treatment: treatment-naive control, cytoreductive nephrectomy. The material sequenced was tumor tissue, taken from a patient whose treatment was nephrectomy without radiotherapy. These receptors all come from a man between 35 and 55 years old with renal cell carcinoma.

The DNA of the CDR3 is TGTGCCAGCAGTTTAACTGGGGGGCGTAGCAGCTATGGCTACACCTTC. It translates to CASSLTGGRSSYGYTF. The chain joins TRBV27 to TRBJ1-2; a weak D match, TRBD1 (6 bases). Trimming shortened V by 2 bases and J by 4 bases, and 17 bases separated the two germline ends. CDR3 length equals 16 residues. CDR1 MNHEY and CDR2 SMNVEV come from the germline V gene (reference sequence).

The chain has TRBV5-4 and TRBJ2-1, with 9 positions matching TRBD1. The CDR3 is 16 residues long. Germline V gene data show CDR1 as SGHNT and CDR2 as YYREEE (reference sequence). V lost 0 bases and J lost 12; bases outside the gene matches: 13. The CDR3 DNA reads TGTGCCAGCAGCTTGGGGGGACAGGGATCCGTGACTGCGCAGTTCTTC. It specifies CASSLGGQGSVTAQFF.

As DNA, the CDR3 is TGCAGTGCTAAGGGAGGCGACGAGCAGTACTTC. Protein sequence: CSAKGGDEQYF. The chain links TRBV20-1 to TRBJ2-7, with D tentatively TRBD2 (6 bases). The CDR3 sequence is 11 residues long. Germline-derived CDR1 and CDR2 are DFQATT and SNEGSKA (reference sequence). Trimming shortened V by 4 bases and J by 5 bases, and 9 bases separated the two germline ends.

In its sample, this clone ranks as medium-sized (0.01 to 0.1%). The chain joins TRBV28 to TRBJ2-3; either TRBD1 or TRBD2 may fit D (5 bases each). Germline V gene data show CDR1 as MDHEN and CDR2 as SYDVKM. The CDR3 is made up of 14 amino acids. V was shortened by 5 bases and J by 3 bases, with 12 bases between the two germline ends. Here the CDR3 DNA reads TGTGCCAGCAGTCTGGGCAGGGAGACAGATACGCAGTATTTT. Translated: CASSLGRETDTQYF.

The J gene is TRBJ2-5, the V gene TRBV29-1; D assignment may be TRBD1 or TRBD2 (5 bases each). The germline CDR1 and CDR2 sequences are SQVTM and ANQGSEA. CDR3 length: 12 residues. Trimming shortened V by 4 bases and J by 5 bases, and 11 bases separated the two germline ends. CDR3 amino acids: CSVVGAVETQYF. The DNA for the CDR3 is TGCAGCGTTGTCGGGGCCGTTGAGACCCAGTACTTC.

CDR3 bases: TGTGCCAGCTCACCGGAAGGGGGGATAAGCTCCTACGAGCAGTACGTC. This encodes CASSPEGGISSYEQYV. V and J are TRBV18 and TRBJ2-7, with D perhaps being TRBD1 or TRBD2 (6 bases each). The ends were cut back, 3 bases at V and 0 bases at J, with 15 bases in the middle. The CDR3 length is 16 residues. Germline CDR1 is KGHSH and CDR2 is LQKENI.

Concerning this clone itself: This sequence may be a read error, since a much larger clone differs from it by one base. CDR3 sequence reads: CASSLQENTEAFF. The CDR3 nucleotides are TGTGCCAGCAGCTTACAGGAGAACACTGAAGCTTTCTTT. This chain links TRBV7-6 with TRBJ1-1; D uncertain. The CDR3 has 13 amino acids. Between the trimmed V and J ends, which lost 2 bases and 1 base, there was a span of 5 bases. Looked up from germline, CDR1 is SGHVS and CDR2 is FNYEAQ.

J is TRBJ2-7 and V is TRBV28; possibly TRBD1 or TRBD2 for D (7 bases each). This CDR3 region has 15 residues. The V gene's germline CDR1 is MDHEN and CDR2 SYDVKM. Trimming removed 8 bases from V and 3 bases from J, with 20 bases in between. The CDR3 protein is CASGGDREGDYEQYF. In nucleotides, the CDR3 is TGTGCCAGCGGAGGCGACAGGGAGGGAGACTACGAGCAGTACTTC.

V is TRBV27 and J is TRBJ1-6, with TRBD1 matching 11 bases. With 1 base clipped from V and 0 bases from J, the junction kept 2 bases outside the gene matches. Germline values: CDR1 MNHEY, CDR2 SMNVEV (reference sequence). This CDR3 is built from 18 residues. The CDR3 DNA reads TGTGCCAGCAGTTTATTGGGACAGGGGGGCTCCTATAATTCACCCCTCCACTTT. Residues: CASSLLGQGGSYNSPLHF.

The chain recombines TRBV2 with TRBJ1-1; D unresolved. Germline V gene sequence: CDR1 SNHLY, CDR2 FYNNEI. The V gene lost 2 bases and the J gene lost 2 bases, with 9 bases spanning the gap. CDR3 length: 14 amino acids. The CDR3 region is CASSEQRANTEAFF. In DNA form, the CDR3 reads TGTGCCAGCAGTGAACAACGGGCAAACACTGAAGCTTTCTTT. Full variable domain (outside the CDR3, taken from reference TRBV2 and TRBJ1-1): EPEVTQTPSHQVTQMGQEVILRCVPISNHLYFYWYRQILGQKVEFLVSFYNNEISEKSEIFDDQFSVERPDGSNFTLKIRSTKLEDSAMYFCASSEQRANTEAFFGQGTRLTVV.

The chain carries TRBV6-1 and TRBJ2-2; TRBD1 matches at 10 bases. Trimming at V came to 4 bases and at J to 7 bases, leaving 9 bases not matched to a gene. Germline CDR1 reads MNHNS; CDR2 reads SASEGT. This CDR3 has 16 amino acids. As DNA, the CDR3 is TGTGCCAGCAGTGGGCGACAGGGGGCGTATGGCGGGGAGCTGTTTTTT. Its translation: CASSGRQGAYGGELFF.

The chain combines TRBV30 with TRBJ1-2; D remains ambiguous. Trimming cost V 7 bases and J 0 bases, with 6 bases left between them. Germline values: CDR1 GTSNPN, CDR2 SVGIG (reference sequence). The CDR3 covers 11 residues. CDR3 protein: CASDPNYGYTF. The DNA of the CDR3 is TGTGCCTCGGACCCTAACTATGGCTACACCTTC.

This clone has just a few counts. V and J are TRBV7-8 and TRBJ2-7; D tentatively fits TRBD1 or TRBD2 (5 bases each). The germline V gene has CDR1 SGHVS and CDR2 FQNEAQ. Trimming took 5 bases from V and 2 from J, leaving 25 bases between them. CDR3 size: 18 residues. CDR3 nucleotides: TGTGCCAGCAGCCGTGGGACGACGGCTGGTAGGGCAACCTACGAGCAGTACTTC. It specifies CASSRGTTAGRATYEQYF.

The chain joins TRBV29-1 to TRBJ2-1; TRBD2 matches 15 bases. This CDR3 spans 16 amino acids. V lost 6 bases and J lost 8; bases outside the gene matches: 11. CDR1 and CDR2 (germline): SQVTM, ANQGSEA. The CDR3 loop is CSVHGLAGGNRYEQFF. CDR3 coding DNA: TGCAGCGTCCACGGACTAGCGGGAGGGAATAGGTATGAGCAGTTCTTC.

The V and J genes are TRBV7-2 and TRBJ1-1; D is uncertain. The CDR3 totals 13 residues. Trimming took 0 bases from V and 4 from J, leaving 6 bases between them. Germline loops: CDR1 SGHTA, CDR2 FQGNSA. The CDR3 here is CASSLALGTEAFF. DNA for the CDR3: TGTGCCAGCAGCTTAGCTCTTGGCACTGAAGCTTTCTTT.

This sequence joins TRBV7-2 and TRBJ2-5; 15 nucleotides align to TRBD2. The CDR3 has 18 residues. CDR1 is SGHTA, CDR2 FQGNSA, per germline. J was trimmed by 2 bases and V by 1 base; bases with no gene match: 5. This CDR3 is CASSLVGLAGGRQETQYF. In DNA, the CDR3 is TGTGCCAGCAGCTTAGTGGGACTAGCGGGGGGCCGGCAAGAGACCCAGTACTTC.

V and J are TRBV6-1 and TRBJ2-7; 7 nucleotides match TRBD2. Trimming at V came to 2 bases and at J to 6 bases, leaving 4 bases not matched to a gene. The germline CDR1 and CDR2 sequences are MNHNS and SASEGT. This CDR3 spans 13 amino acids. The CDR3 here is CASSETGGGEQYF. The CDR3, as DNA: TGTGCCAGCAGTGAAACTGGGGGGGGCGAGCAGTACTTC.

The chain uses TRBV6-5 and TRBJ1-6, with a tentative D call TRBD1 (5 bases). The CDR3 runs to 15 residues. The ends were cut back, 2 bases at V and 3 bases at J, with 8 bases in the middle. Germline loops: CDR1 MNHEY, CDR2 SVGAGI. The chain's CDR3 is CASSYGADYNSPLHF. The CDR3 DNA is TGTGCCAGCAGTTACGGGGCAGACTATAATTCACCCCTCCACTTT.

This chain connects TRBV7-6 to TRBJ2-5; 10 bases match TRBD1. The CDR3 totals 12 residues. The V and J ends lost 5 bases and 7 bases, in that order; junction bases with no gene match: 1. Germline V lookup: CDR1 SGHVS, CDR2 FNYEAQ. The CDR3 reads CASSRDRGTQYF. CDR3 DNA: TGTGCCAGCAGCCGGGACAGGGGGACCCAGTACTTC.

This clone was seen only a few times. The CDR3 is CAWRSGGAWGNQPQHF. CDR3 nucleotide sequence: TGTGCCTGGAGGTCTGGGGGAGCGTGGGGCAATCAGCCCCAGCATTTT. The chain employs TRBV30 and TRBJ1-5; tentative D call: TRBD1 (5 bases). V dropped 3 bases and J dropped 2 bases, with 17 bases sitting between them. Looked up from germline, CDR1 is GTSNPN and CDR2 is SVGIG (reference sequence). The CDR3 spans 16 residues.

This clone was counted only a few times. The rearrangement joins TRBV25-1 to TRBJ2-6; 8 bases map to TRBD1. Germline CDR1 and CDR2: MGHDK and SYGVNS. The CDR3 is 14 amino acids. After removal of 6 bases from V and 11 bases from J, the junction contained 9 bases not matched to a gene. CDR3 residues: CASRPTGEVHVLTF. DNA of the CDR3: TGTGCCAGCAGACCGACAGGGGAAGTACACGTCCTGACTTTC.

The V call is TRBV15, the J call TRBJ1-1; D not resolved. Trimming took 5 bases from V and 3 from J, leaving 10 bases between them. CDR3 length: 13 amino acids. CDR1 is LNHNV and CDR2 is YYDKDF in the germline V gene (reference sequence). The CDR3, as DNA: TGTGCCACCAGCTCGGACTACCACACTGAAGCTTTCTTT. Translating gives CATSSDYHTEAFF. The entire variable domain, with the rest obtained from reference TRBV15 and TRBJ1-1, is as follows: DAMVIQNPRYQVTQFGKPVTLSCSQTLNHNVMYWYQQKSSQAPKLLFHYYDKDFNNEADTPDNFQSRRPNTSFCFLDIRSPGLGDTAMYLCATSSDYHTEAFFGQGTRLTVV.

The J gene is TRBJ1-1, the V gene TRBV5-1; D is unresolved. Germline loops: CDR1 SGHRS, CDR2 YFSETQ. This CDR3 is 13 amino acids long. Trimming removed 3 bases at V and 6 bases at J, with 12 bases between. In DNA form, the CDR3 reads TGCGCCAGCAGCTCCGAGGATAACCCTGAAGCTTTCTTT. Translating gives CASSSEDNPEAFF. Looking up the rest from reference TRBV5-1 and TRBJ1-1 gives the full variable domain: KAGVTQTPRYLIKTRGQQVTLSCSPISGHRSVSWYQQTPGQGLQFLFEYFSETQRNKGNFPGRFSGRQFSNSRSEMNVSTLELGDSALYLCASSSEDNPEAFFGQGTRLTVV.

CDR3 nucleotide sequence: TGTGCCATCAGTGATGGGACAGGGGGCTACAATGAGCAGTTCTTC. This sequence encodes CAISDGTGGYNEQFF. This chain joins TRBV10-3 and TRBJ2-1, with 11 bases that match TRBD1. This CDR3 has 15 amino acids. The V gene's germline CDR1 is ENHRY and CDR2 SYGVKD. Losses at the gene ends were 3 bases for V and 3 bases for J; bases not matched to a gene: 1.

Only one count was recorded for this clone. The rearrangement joins TRBV19 to TRBJ2-1; TRBD2 agrees at 11 bases. Germline CDR1 LNHDA, CDR2 SQIVND (reference sequence). The CDR3 is 16 residues long. V gave up 7 bases and J gave up 5 bases; unmatched junction bases: 10. CDR3 sequence: CASKDSGRGHHNEQFF. The CDR3 nucleotides read TGTGCCAGTAAGGATAGCGGGAGGGGCCACCACAATGAGCAGTTCTTC.

The chain has TRBV7-9 and TRBJ2-7, with TRBD1 matching 8 bases. The germline V gene has CDR1 SEHNR and CDR2 FQNEAQ (reference sequence). The CDR3 runs to 15 residues. Trimming cost V 2 bases and J 5 bases; bases outside gene matches: 8. The chain's CDR3 is CASSLSGQGYNEQYF. The CDR3 DNA is TGTGCCAGCAGCTTATCCGGACAGGGATACAACGAGCAGTACTTC.

The chain employs TRBV4-3 and TRBJ2-2; 10 nucleotides align to TRBD1. V trimming: 0 bases; J trimming: 4 bases; junction bases outside the gene matches: 8. Germline loops: CDR1 LGHNA, CDR2 YSLEER. The CDR3 contains 18 residues. CDR3 amino acids: CASSQDMPGQGTTGELFF. CDR3 coding DNA: TGCGCCAGCAGCCAAGACATGCCGGGACAGGGGACCACCGGGGAGCTGTTTTTT.

V gene TRBV6-1 combines with J gene TRBJ1-3, with D possibly TRBD1 on 5 matching bases. The CDR3 consists of 14 residues. From germline, CDR1 is MNHNS and CDR2 SASEGT. V was cut by 4 bases and J by 1 base, with 8 bases left in between. CDR3: CASSAGGSGNTIYF. The CDR3 DNA follows: TGTGCCAGCAGTGCGGGGGGATCTGGAAACACCATATATTTT.

The chain recombines TRBV28 with TRBJ1-1; D unclear. Germline-derived CDR1 and CDR2 are MDHEN and SYDVKM. V was pared by 2 bases and J by 4 bases, with 5 bases between. The CDR3 spans 12 residues. The CDR3 reads CASSLIGTEAFF. For the CDR3, the DNA is TGTGCCAGCAGTTTAATAGGCACTGAAGCTTTCTTT.